This T cell receptor (beta chain) was found in a study of shared clonotypes between healthy human individuals. Turning to the study itself: The donors, a couple of women and a few men, were aged 18 to 49. Per donor, CD8 memory used one plate, CD8 naive used two, CD4 memory used three and CD4 naive used three. Findings of the study overall: Naive CD4 clonotypes were shared across a few donors at about 5.3%.

Trimming shortened V by 2 bases and J by 6 bases, and 11 bases separated the two germline ends. This CDR3 comprises 13 residues. The germline V gene encodes CDR1 MNHEY and CDR2 SMNVEV (reference sequence). Concerning this clone itself: Antigen unknown.

Clones were sequenced by immunoSEQ multiplex PCR, and TCRdb holds only the in-frame ones, with some missing. Of 2 million to 2.5 million clones listed, around 93% are singletons. The sample consisted of naive CD4+ T cells from PBMCs. Subset in this sample: CD45RA+ positively selected. This receptor was taken from a young man in good health. Some clones in this sample may be carry-over from other donors' samples. The rearrangement joins TRBV27 to TRBJ2-7; tentative D call: TRBD1 (6 bases). CDR3 region: CASSLNRVGEQYF. DNA of the CDR3: TGTGCCAGCAGTTTAAACAGGGTAGGCGAGCAGTACTTC.